These 14 T cell receptor beta chains were all obtained from the same sample, sequenced in a study of blood T cell repertoires in COVID-19. Only in-frame clones appear in the TCRdb table, and some are missing; sequencing was by immunoSEQ multiplex PCR. In the table there are around 90,000 clones, almost 95% of which are singletons. Sequences were obtained from peripheral blood. Receptors were obtained from an older woman with active COVID-19.

The chain combines TRBV19 with TRBJ2-5, with 7 bases that match TRBD1. Germline V gives CDR1 LNHDA, CDR2 SQIVND (reference sequence). There are 15 residues in the CDR3. V gave up 2 bases and J gave up 4 bases; unmatched junction bases: 7. The CDR3 loop is CASSITGTARETQYF. The CDR3 bases are TGTGCCAGTAGTATAACTGGGACAGCAAGAGAGACCCAGTACTTC.

V and J are TRBV29-1 and TRBJ1-1; 9 positions match TRBD1. CDR3 size: 14 residues. V shed 7 bases and J 8 bases; nucleotides not matched to a gene: 14. The V gene's germline CDR1 is SQVTM and CDR2 ANQGSEA. CDR3 in DNA: TGCAGCGCCCACCCACAGGGGGCAATTCCCGAAGCTTTCTTT. Its protein is CSAHPQGAIPEAFF.

The V gene is TRBV2, the J gene TRBJ2-1, with TRBD1 matching over 11 bases. Germline V gene sequence: CDR1 SNHLY, CDR2 FYNNEI. This CDR3 has 16 amino acids. Germline trimming cut 4 bases from V and 3 bases from J; bases unmatched to any gene: 5. The CDR3 region is CASSGGQGASYNEQFF. CDR3 DNA sequence: TGTGCCAGCAGTGGAGGACAGGGGGCCAGCTACAATGAGCAGTTCTTC.

V is TRBV7-2 and J is TRBJ1-5, with D perhaps matching TRBD1 (5 bases). Germline CDR1 is SGHTA and CDR2 is FQGNSA. This CDR3 comprises 15 residues. The V end lost 6 bases, the J end lost 3 bases, and 15 bases lay between the germline ends. The CDR3 is CASSLTSGFNQPQHF. In DNA form, the CDR3 reads TGTGCCAGCAGTCTTACCTCAGGGTTCAATCAGCCCCAGCATTTT.

The genes are TRBV28 and TRBJ1-5; D possibly corresponds to TRBD1 (5 bases). V was clipped by 6 bases and J by 1 base, with 19 bases between them. CDR1 and CDR2 (germline): MDHEN, SYDVKM. The CDR3 length is 17 residues. The CDR3 sequence: CASRGTDSNLSNQPQHF. The CDR3 DNA sequence: TGTGCCAGCAGGGGGACTGATAGCAACTTGAGCAATCAGCCCCAGCATTTT.

V is TRBV14 and J is TRBJ2-5, with 9 bases matching TRBD1. CDR3 length: 15 residues. V lost 1 base to trimming and J lost 1 base; unmatched junction nucleotides: 1. Per the germline V gene, CDR1 is SGHDN and CDR2 is FVKESK. CDR3 region: CASSQVDRGQETQYF. The CDR3, as DNA: TGTGCCAGCAGCCAAGTGGACAGGGGCCAAGAGACCCAGTACTTC.

The chain recombines TRBV28 with TRBJ2-7, with 7 bases aligning to TRBD1. Germline assignment: CDR1 MDHEN and CDR2 SYDVKM. The CDR3 is made up of 16 amino acids. The V and J ends lost 10 bases and 2 bases, in that order; junction bases with no gene match: 17. CDR3 nucleotide sequence: TGTGCCACTCTCACCGCCGGGGCAGGGGGAACCTACGAGCAGTACTTC. It yields the protein CATLTAGAGGTYEQYF.

The rearrangement uses TRBV7-8 and TRBJ2-7, with 9 bases that match TRBD2. CDR1 is SGHVS and CDR2 is FQNEAQ in the germline V gene. J lost 6 bases, V lost 6 bases, and 15 bases had no gene match. CDR3 length equals 16 residues. The CDR3 bases are TGTGCCAGCAGAGTTAGCGGGAGTCTGGTTTTACGCGAGCAGTACTTC. Protein product: CASRVSGSLVLREQYF.

The chain has TRBV18 and TRBJ2-7, with TRBD1 matching 8 bases. After removal of 2 bases from V and 2 bases from J, the junction contained 5 bases not matched to a gene. This CDR3 has 15 amino acids. Germline CDR1 and CDR2: KGHSH and LQKENI. In nucleotides, the CDR3 is TGTGCCAGCTCACCAGGGACAGGAGAAGCCTACGAGCAGTACTTC. This gives the protein CASSPGTGEAYEQYF. The whole variable domain, remainder taken from reference TRBV18 and TRBJ2-7, is NAGVMQNPRHLVRRRGQEARLRCSPMKGHSHVYWYRQLPEEGLKFMVYLQKENIIDESGMPKERFSAEFPKEGPSILRIQQVVRGDSAAYFCASSPGTGEAYEQYFGPGTRLTVT.

This chain joins TRBV5-1 and TRBJ2-3; 10 bases align to TRBD2. V lost 6 bases and J lost 1; bases outside the gene matches: 8. The CDR3 has 16 amino acids. Germline assignment: CDR1 SGHRS and CDR2 YFSETQ. This CDR3 reads CASTGGGTSGTDTQYF. CDR3 bases: TGCGCCAGCACCGGAGGGGGGACTAGCGGCACAGATACGCAGTATTTT.

This rearrangement joins TRBV10-3 to TRBJ1-4, with 7 bases identical to TRBD1. Germline CDR1 reads ENHRY; CDR2 reads SYGVKD. The length of the CDR3 is 14 residues. Trimming cost V 4 bases and J 7 bases; bases outside gene matches: 6. The CDR3 region has the DNA TGTGCCATCAGTGGATCAGGGGGTGGTGAAAAACTGTTTTTT. It codes for CAISGSGGGEKLFF.

The genes are TRBV30 and TRBJ1-2; D remains unclear. With 0 bases removed from V and 6 bases from J, the gap between germline ends came to 8 bases. The CDR3 sequence is 12 residues long. Germline V gene lookup returns CDR1 GTSNPN and CDR2 SVGIG (reference sequence). The CDR3 loop reads CAWSVKSNGYTF. DNA of the CDR3: TGTGCCTGGAGTGTAAAATCCAATGGCTACACCTTC.

This sequence joins TRBV5-1 and TRBJ2-2; D ambiguous. Germline V CDR1 and CDR2: SGHRS, YFSETQ. Trimming shortened V by 0 bases and J by 0 bases, and 15 bases separated the two germline ends. This CDR3 spans 18 amino acids. CDR3 sequence (DNA): TGCGCCAGCAGCTTGGCGCCAGGTCGTGTCTCGAACACCGGGGAGCTGTTTTTT. It codes for CASSLAPGRVSNTGELFF.

This clone came up once. The chain uses TRBV4-2 and TRBJ2-2; perhaps TRBD2 as D (6 bases). Germline values: CDR1 LGHNA, CDR2 YNFKEQ. CDR3 length equals 14 residues. V lost 6 bases, J lost 0 bases, and 8 bases lay in between. The CDR3: CASRRTTNTGELFF. The CDR3 DNA sequence: TGTGCCAGCAGGAGGACTACGAACACCGGGGAGCTGTTTTTT.